One sample yielded the 13 T cell receptor beta chains listed below, sequenced in a study of a mutant IDH1 vaccine in newly diagnosed glioma. Time point noted: week 23, last vaccination. Topical imiquimod accompanied each vaccine dose, which consisted of 300 ug of mutant IDH1 20-mer peptide. Here immunoSEQ multiplex PCR was the method, and the copy in TCRdb shows in-frame clones only, minus some. The sample has just over 80,000 clones, 65% to 90% seen once. No antigen has been assigned to these receptors. The specimen was PBMCs, collected from a glioma patient whose treatment included an IDH1 peptide vaccine. The receptors shown here come from a man in his thirties or forties with glioma. Some clones in this sample may be carry-over from other donors' samples.

V is TRBV5-1 and J is TRBJ2-1; D not resolved. Germline V gene data show CDR1 as SGHRS and CDR2 as YFSETQ. The CDR3 has 14 residues. V was clipped by 0 bases and J by 4 bases, with 8 bases between them. CDR3 sequence: CASSLGGEYNEQFF. CDR3 bases: TGCGCCAGCAGCTTGGGAGGAGAATACAATGAGCAGTTCTTC.

The chain has TRBV6-1 and TRBJ2-1, with D perhaps given as TRBD1 or TRBD2 (5 bases each). The CDR3 runs 13 residues. Trimming took off 9 bases at V and 4 bases at J, with 13 bases between the two ends. Germline V gene lookup returns CDR1 MNHNS and CDR2 SASEGT. The CDR3 here is CASTRDRYNEQFF. The CDR3 bases are TGTGCCAGTACCCGGGACCGTTACAATGAGCAGTTCTTC.

The chain combines TRBV6-5 with TRBJ2-5, with 7 bases that match TRBD2. V shed 6 bases and J 4 bases; nucleotides not matched to a gene: 11. Per the germline V gene, CDR1 is MNHEY and CDR2 is SVGAGI. This CDR3 is 15 amino acids long. The CDR3 DNA reads as TGTGCCAGCAGGTCCACCGGCGGGAGCCGAGAGACCCAGTACTTC. Its protein is CASRSTGGSRETQYF.

J is TRBJ1-4 and V is TRBV11-2; D gene ambiguous. Germline CDR1 is SGHAT and CDR2 is FQNNGV. CDR3 length: 12 amino acids. Trimming took off 3 bases at V and 10 bases at J, with 9 bases between the two ends. CDR3 DNA: TGTGCCAGCAGCTTGAAGGGCGGAAAACTGTTTTTT. Amino acids: CASSLKGGKLFF.

This chain joins TRBV28 and TRBJ1-5, with D possibly being TRBD1 (5 bases). V was cut by 4 bases and J by 9 bases, with 19 bases left in between. The CDR3 has 15 residues. Germline V lookup: CDR1 MDHEN, CDR2 SYDVKM. The CDR3 DNA sequence: TGTGCCAGCAGTTCCCTTCAGGGTAGCCATCGGCCCCAGCATTTT. Amino acid sequence: CASSSLQGSHRPQHF.

J is TRBJ2-7 and V is TRBV4-1; 11 bases are a match to TRBD1. CDR3 length: 15 residues. Germline trimming cut 4 bases from V and 2 bases from J; bases unmatched to any gene: 4. Germline V gives CDR1 MGHRA, CDR2 YSYEKL. DNA of the CDR3: TGCGCCAGCAGCCTTGGGGGACAGGGGGCCTACGAGCAGTACTTC. Translation gives CASSLGGQGAYEQYF.

The genes are TRBV13 and TRBJ1-2; D is perhaps TRBD1 (5 bases). Between the trimmed V and J ends, which lost 4 bases and 7 bases, there was a span of 31 bases. There are 19 residues in the CDR3. Germline CDR1 and CDR2: PRHDT and FYEKMQ (reference sequence). The CDR3: CASSSLTDSFAPKMGGYTF. The CDR3 DNA reads as TGTGCCAGCAGCTCTTTGACAGATAGTTTCGCCCCGAAAATGGGTGGCTACACCTTC.

Turning to this clone: A junction end diverges from the germline sequence, so it may reflect a read error. The genes are TRBV30 and TRBJ1-6; D gene uncertain. The germline V gene has CDR1 GTSNPN and CDR2 SVGIG (reference sequence). The CDR3 is 13 residues long. For the CDR3, the DNA is TGTGCCTGGACGGCAGGCCTTAATTTACCCCTCCACTTT. It encodes CAWTAGLNLPLHF.

The V gene is TRBV29-1, the J gene TRBJ1-3, with unresolved D. Germline CDR1 reads SQVTM; CDR2 reads ANQGSEA. V lost 0 bases and J lost 0, with 6 bases in between. This CDR3 is 14 amino acids long. The CDR3 DNA follows: TGCAGCGTTGAAGACCCGCCCTCTGGAAACACCATATATTTT. Translating it yields CSVEDPPSGNTIYF.

The V gene is TRBV13, the J gene TRBJ2-7; 7 bases are shared with TRBD2. The CDR3 consists of 14 residues. Germline trimming cut 1 base from V and 3 bases from J; bases unmatched to any gene: 3. CDR1 PRHDT and CDR2 FYEKMQ come from the germline V gene (reference sequence). CDR3 in amino acids: CASSLDGGYYEQYF. The DNA of the CDR3 is TGTGCCAGCAGCTTAGACGGGGGGTACTACGAGCAGTACTTC.

The rearrangement joins TRBV6-6 to TRBJ1-5; D not certain. This CDR3 comprises 13 residues. V lost 2 bases to trimming and J lost 7 bases, with 9 bases between them. CDR1 is MNHNY and CDR2 is SVGAGI in the germline V gene (reference sequence). The CDR3 DNA sequence: TGTGCCAGCAGTTACGGAAGGTCACAGCCCCAGCATTTT. This gives the protein CASSYGRSQPQHF.

The chain is built from TRBV19 and TRBJ1-1, with 9 bases aligning to TRBD1. V shed 5 bases, J shed 6 bases, and the junction held 10 bases outside the gene matches. Germline-derived CDR1 and CDR2 are LNHDA and SQIVND (reference sequence). The CDR3 sequence is 15 residues long. The CDR3 reads CASSRTGEIRAEAFF. In DNA, the CDR3 is TGTGCCAGTAGTCGGACAGGGGAAATAAGAGCTGAAGCTTTCTTT.

The sample holds one count of this clone. The CDR3 loop is CASSLLLAGNHNEQFF. For the CDR3, the DNA is TGTGCCAGCAGTTTATTACTAGCGGGAAATCACAATGAGCAGTTCTTC. The chain employs TRBV28 and TRBJ2-1; 10 nucleotides align to TRBD2. This CDR3 is built from 16 residues. Germline values: CDR1 MDHEN, CDR2 SYDVKM. Trimming took 1 base from V and 5 from J; bases not matched to a gene: 5.